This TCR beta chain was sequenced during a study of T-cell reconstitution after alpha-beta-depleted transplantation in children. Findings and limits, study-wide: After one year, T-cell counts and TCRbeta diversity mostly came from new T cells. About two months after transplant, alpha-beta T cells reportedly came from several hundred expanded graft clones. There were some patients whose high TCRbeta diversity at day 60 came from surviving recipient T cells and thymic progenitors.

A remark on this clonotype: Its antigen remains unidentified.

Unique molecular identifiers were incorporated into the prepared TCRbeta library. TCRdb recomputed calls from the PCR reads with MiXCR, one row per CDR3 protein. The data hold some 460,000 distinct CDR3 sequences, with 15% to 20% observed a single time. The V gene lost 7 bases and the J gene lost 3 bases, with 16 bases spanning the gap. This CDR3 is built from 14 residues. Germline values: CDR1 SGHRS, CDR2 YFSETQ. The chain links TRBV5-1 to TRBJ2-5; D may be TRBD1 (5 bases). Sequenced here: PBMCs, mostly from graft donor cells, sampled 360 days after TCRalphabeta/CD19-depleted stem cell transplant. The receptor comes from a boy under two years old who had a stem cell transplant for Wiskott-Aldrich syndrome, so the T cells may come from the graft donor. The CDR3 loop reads CASADVGAEETQYF. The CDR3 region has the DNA TGCGCCAGCGCAGACGTAGGGGCCGAAGAGACCCAGTACTTC. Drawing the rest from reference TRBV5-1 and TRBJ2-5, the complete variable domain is KAGVTQTPRYLIKTRGQQVTLSCSPISGHRSVSWYQQTPGQGLQFLFEYFSETQRNKGNFPGRFSGRQFSNSRSEMNVSTLELGDSALYLCASADVGAEETQYFGPGTRLLVL.